One and the same sample provided the 28 T cell receptor beta chains below, sequenced in a study of T cells after yellow fever vaccination. TCRdb reprocessed the 5' RACE reads via MiXCR and lists one record per CDR3 protein. The sample gives 140,000 to 150,000 distinct CDR3 sequences, about 7% of which show up once; 0.5% to 0.65% is in the top ten. Sequences were derived from CD4+ T cells sorted from PBMCs, sampled 10 days after the yellow fever booster vaccination. These receptors all stem from a man younger than 45 who received the YFV17D yellow fever vaccine.

At least ten counts were recorded for this clonotype. The chain employs TRBV5-5 and TRBJ1-1; D gene unclear. Looked up from germline, CDR1 is SGHKS and CDR2 is YYEKEE (reference sequence). The CDR3 contains 14 residues. V lost 1 base and J 0 bases, leaving 7 bases between the germline ends. In DNA, the CDR3 is TGTGCCAGCAGCTTGCTGGGATTGAACACTGAAGCTTTCTTT. Translated: CASSLLGLNTEAFF.

This clonotype appeared many times. J is TRBJ1-1 and V is TRBV28, with 8 bases fitting TRBD1. The CDR3 consists of 16 residues. Germline values: CDR1 MDHEN, CDR2 SYDVKM. V trimming: 5 bases; J trimming: 2 bases; junction bases outside the gene matches: 10. The CDR3 loop is CASSPSLGQGNTEAFF. In DNA form, the CDR3 reads TGTGCCAGCAGTCCCTCCCTCGGACAGGGCAACACTGAAGCTTTCTTT.

There are a few counts of this clonotype. This chain links TRBV19 with TRBJ2-1; 13 positions agree with TRBD2. Trimming took 5 bases from V and 7 from J; bases not matched to a gene: 11. Germline values: CDR1 LNHDA, CDR2 SQIVND (reference sequence). The CDR3 extends over 17 amino acids. In nucleotides, the CDR3 is TGTGCCAGTAGTCGGCTCACCGGGACTAGCGGGAAAAATGAGCAGTTCTTC. It codes for CASSRLTGTSGKNEQFF.

There are many counts of this clonotype. The chain is built from TRBV6-5 and TRBJ1-5; D perhaps matches TRBD1 (5 bases). The CDR3 loop spans 13 amino acids. Per the germline V gene, CDR1 is MNHEY and CDR2 is SVGAGI. The V and J ends lost 4 bases and 7 bases respectively, with 11 bases between them. The CDR3 coding sequence is TGTGCCAGCAGTTCTAGGGGTGGCCAGCCCCAGCATTTT. Protein sequence: CASSSRGGQPQHF.

There are many counts of this clonotype. CDR3 sequence (DNA): TGCAGCGCTTGGGGACATAAATCTACCGGGGAGCTGTTTTTT. This translates into CSAWGHKSTGELFF. The chain joins TRBV29-1 to TRBJ2-2; D is possibly TRBD1 (6 bases). V lost 7 bases, J lost 5 bases, and 17 bases lay in between. Germline V gene lookup returns CDR1 SQVTM and CDR2 ANQGSEA. The CDR3 extends over 14 amino acids.

This clonotype was picked up many times. The chain couples TRBV29-1 to TRBJ2-7, with D perhaps TRBD1 (6 bases). Trimming pared 7 bases from V and 0 bases from J, leaving 10 bases between. The CDR3 spans 12 residues. Germline V CDR1 and CDR2: SQVTM, ANQGSEA. This CDR3 reads CSAKQGSYEQYF. The CDR3 nucleotides are TGCAGCGCTAAACAGGGCTCCTACGAGCAGTACTTC.

This clonotype has ten or more counts. The chain has TRBV29-1 and TRBJ2-1; 11 bases align to TRBD1. This CDR3 spans 18 amino acids. From germline, CDR1 is SQVTM and CDR2 ANQGSEA. Trimming cost V 6 bases and J 7 bases; bases outside gene matches: 20. CDR3 sequence reads: CSVGQGAARATQSNEQFF. The CDR3 DNA reads as TGCAGCGTCGGACAGGGGGCTGCCCGAGCCACTCAAAGTAATGAGCAGTTCTTC.

The V call is TRBV7-2, the J call TRBJ2-7, with 8 bases that match TRBD1. V lost 5 bases and J lost 7; bases outside the gene matches: 7. Germline CDR1 SGHTA, CDR2 FQGNSA. This CDR3 comprises 13 residues. The CDR3 spells CASSPWTGLEQYF. CDR3 in DNA: TGTGCCAGCAGCCCCTGGACAGGGCTTGAGCAGTACTTC.

This clonotype was observed many times. This rearrangement joins TRBV28 to TRBJ2-3, with no clear D. V lost 3 bases and J lost 6, with 10 bases in between. This CDR3 is built from 13 residues. CDR1 is MDHEN, CDR2 SYDVKM, per germline. Written as DNA, the CDR3 is TGTGCCAGCAGTTTTCCCCTAGAGGATACGCAGTATTTT. Translating it yields CASSFPLEDTQYF.

This clonotype was seen ten or more times. CDR3 sequence reads: CASSLVAAPATNEKLFF. The CDR3 DNA is TGCGCCAGCAGCTTGGTGGCAGCCCCTGCAACTAATGAAAAACTGTTTTTT. This chain links TRBV5-1 with TRBJ1-4; D is undetermined. CDR3 length: 17 amino acids. Germline CDR1 and CDR2: SGHRS and YFSETQ. V was trimmed by 0 bases and J by 0 bases, leaving 12 bases between them.

This clonotype turned up a few times. The chain uses TRBV20-1 and TRBJ2-5; tentatively, D is TRBD1 (5 bases). The CDR3 extends over 15 amino acids. Germline CDR1 reads DFQATT; CDR2 reads SNEGSKA (reference sequence). V was cut by 2 bases and J by 5 bases, with 18 bases left in between. The CDR3 region is CSARPGSVLWETQYF. The CDR3 DNA is TGCAGTGCTAGACCAGGGTCGGTTTTGTGGGAGACCCAGTACTTC.

At least ten counts were recorded for this clonotype. The V gene is TRBV7-2, the J gene TRBJ2-1, with TRBD2 matching 15 bases. The CDR3 is 15 residues long. V shed 4 bases, J shed 8 bases, and the junction held 3 bases outside the gene matches. The V gene's germline CDR1 is SGHTA and CDR2 FQGNSA. CDR3 protein: CASSSGLAGGYEQFF. CDR3 DNA sequence: TGTGCCAGCAGCTCTGGACTAGCGGGAGGGTATGAGCAGTTCTTC. Full variable domain (outside the CDR3, taken from reference TRBV7-2 and TRBJ2-1): GAGVSQSPSNKVTEKGKDVELRCDPISGHTALYWYRQSLGQGLEFLIYFQGNSAPDKSGLPSDRFSAERTGGSVSTLTIQRTQQEDSAVYLCASSSGLAGGYEQFFGPGTRLTVL.

The chain has TRBV20-1 and TRBJ2-1; D may be TRBD2 (5 bases). Per germline, CDR1 DFQATT and CDR2 SNEGSKA (reference sequence). V shed 4 bases and J shed 0 bases, with 13 bases lying between them. This CDR3 is built from 15 residues. The CDR3 DNA reads as TGCAGTGCTATCCCCGCTAGCCGCTCCTACAATGAGCAGTTCTTC. Translated: CSAIPASRSYNEQFF.

This clonotype was found many times. This chain uses TRBV15 with TRBJ2-5; 11 positions agree with TRBD2. The CDR3 has 14 amino acids. With 4 bases clipped from V and 3 bases from J, the junction kept 1 base outside the gene matches. Germline V CDR1 and CDR2: LNHNV, YYDKDF (reference sequence). The CDR3 region has the DNA TGTGCCACCAGCAAACTAGCGGGAGAAGAGACCCAGTACTTC. Encoded protein: CATSKLAGEETQYF.

This clonotype was counted many times. The J gene is TRBJ1-2, the V gene TRBV15; D unclear. This CDR3 has 14 residues. V lost 0 bases and J 2 bases, leaving 7 bases between the germline ends. In germline, CDR1 is LNHNV, CDR2 YYDKDF (reference sequence). CDR3 nucleotide sequence: TGTGCCACCAGCAGAGATTCAGGAAACTATGGCTACACCTTC. Protein: CATSRDSGNYGYTF.

Many counts were recorded for this clonotype. The rearrangement joins TRBV7-3 to TRBJ2-1; tentative D call: TRBD1 (5 bases). This CDR3 comprises 14 residues. Germline CDR1 reads SGHTA; CDR2 reads FQGTGA. V was trimmed by 4 bases and J by 5 bases, leaving 12 bases between them. As DNA, the CDR3 is TGTGCCAGCAGCTCCCAATTACAGGACAATGAGCAGTTCTTC. Protein sequence: CASSSQLQDNEQFF.

As to this clonotype: This may come from a read error, since a much larger clone is one base off. The genes are TRBV12-3 or TRBV12-4 and TRBJ2-7; the D call may be TRBD1 or TRBD2 (5 bases each). This CDR3 has 14 residues. V lost 4 bases and J 6 bases, leaving 16 bases between the germline ends. This CDR3 reads CASSSLGVGSEQYF. In nucleotides, the CDR3 is TGTGCCAGCAGTTCCTTGGGGGTTGGCAGCGAGCAGTACTTC.

This clonotype has ten or more counts. The genes are TRBV5-1 and TRBJ2-2; the D is unclear. The V gene's germline CDR1 is SGHRS and CDR2 YFSETQ. The CDR3 runs to 15 residues. The V end lost 4 bases, the J end lost 1 base, and 11 bases lay between the germline ends. CDR3 in DNA: TGCGCCAGCAGCCTGGATGGGCTGAACACCGGGGAGCTGTTTTTT. Amino acids: CASSLDGLNTGELFF.

Remarks on this clonotype: A much larger clone differs by one base, so this may be a read error. This sequence joins TRBV7-2 and TRBJ2-1; a possible D gene is TRBD2 (5 bases). CDR3 length: 15 amino acids. Germline V CDR1 and CDR2: SGHTA, FQGNSA. The CDR3 DNA sequence: TGTGCCAGCAGCCCTACTAGAAGCTCCTTCAATGAGCAGTTCTTC. Its translation is CASSPTRSSFNEQFF.

This clonotype was seen repeatedly, ten times or more. The rearrangement joins TRBV18 to TRBJ2-7; TRBD2 agrees at 12 bases. This CDR3 is 15 amino acids long. Unmatched junction bases numbered 4, after V lost 3 bases and J lost 4 bases. Germline CDR1 KGHSH, CDR2 LQKENI. DNA for the CDR3: TGTGCCAGCTCACCTAGGACTAGCGGGATTTACGAGCAGTACTTC. Protein sequence: CASSPRTSGIYEQYF.

The chain recombines TRBV30 with TRBJ2-6; D uncertain. The CDR3 is 14 amino acids. V was cut by 1 base and J by 0 bases, with 4 bases left in between. Germline-derived CDR1 and CDR2 are GTSNPN and SVGIG (reference sequence). DNA for the CDR3: TGTGCCTGGAGTGAGATCTCTGGGGCCAACGTCCTGACTTTC. It is translated as CAWSEISGANVLTF.

This clonotype was seen at least ten times. J is TRBJ2-3 and V is TRBV5-5; no reliable D call. V was shortened by 5 bases and J by 4 bases, with 14 bases between the two germline ends. CDR1 and CDR2 from the germline V gene are SGHKS and YYEKEE (reference sequence). The CDR3 runs to 14 residues. In DNA form, the CDR3 reads TGTGCCAGCAGATCCGGCCTCCAATCAGATACGCAGTATTTT. This encodes CASRSGLQSDTQYF.

This clonotype was recorded at least ten times. The genes are TRBV5-4 and TRBJ2-3; no clear D. V lost 4 bases and J lost 5, with 8 bases in between. CDR3 length equals 12 residues. Germline CDR1 is SGHNT and CDR2 is YYREEE (reference sequence). CDR3 bases: TGTGCCAGCAGCGGCTACAGAGATACGCAGTATTTT. Translating gives CASSGYRDTQYF.

This sequence joins TRBV20-1 and TRBJ2-7, with 12 bases identical to TRBD2. Germline CDR1 reads DFQATT; CDR2 reads SNEGSKA (reference sequence). The CDR3 totals 13 residues. V shed 3 bases and J 5 bases; nucleotides not matched to a gene: 2. CDR3 bases: TGCAGTGCTAGGCTAGCGGGAGGGAACGAGCAGTACTTC. Encoded protein: CSARLAGGNEQYF.

In regard to this clonotype: This clone may be a read error of a much larger clone one base away. The chain carries TRBV28 and TRBJ2-1; 10 bases align to TRBD1. There are 15 residues in the CDR3. Germline CDR1 is MDHEN and CDR2 is SYDVKM. The CDR3 is CTSTTRDRGYNEQFF. DNA for the CDR3: TGTACCAGCACCACTCGGGACAGGGGTTACAATGAGCAGTTCTTC.

There are many counts of this clonotype. This chain uses TRBV7-8 with TRBJ2-1, with D possibly matching TRBD2 (5 bases). Trimming left V 1 base short and J 5 bases short, with 12 bases between. The CDR3 runs to 15 residues. Per germline, CDR1 SGHVS and CDR2 FQNEAQ. The CDR3 sequence is CASSLGPRGHNEQFF. CDR3 bases: TGTGCCAGCAGCTTAGGGCCTAGAGGGCACAATGAGCAGTTCTTC.

This clonotype was recorded many times. V usage is TRBV7-9 and J usage is TRBJ2-1, with 11 bases lining up with TRBD2. This CDR3 contains 16 residues. Losses at the gene ends were 5 bases for V and 1 base for J; bases not matched to a gene: 4. Per the germline V gene, CDR1 is SEHNR and CDR2 is FQNEAQ (reference sequence). The CDR3 loop is CASSPLAGGSYNEQFF. The CDR3 nucleotides are TGTGCCAGCAGCCCCTTAGCGGGAGGGTCCTACAATGAGCAGTTCTTC.

This clonotype was seen ten or more times. The CDR3 coding sequence is TGCAGTGCTAAGGACAGGGGGCCCCTTGATACGCAGTATTTT. Translating it yields CSAKDRGPLDTQYF. The rearrangement joins TRBV20-1 to TRBJ2-3; the match to TRBD1 covers 11 bases. The CDR3 spans 14 residues. J gave up 6 bases and V 4 bases, and 6 bases lay outside the gene matches. Germline-derived CDR1 and CDR2 are DFQATT and SNEGSKA (reference sequence).